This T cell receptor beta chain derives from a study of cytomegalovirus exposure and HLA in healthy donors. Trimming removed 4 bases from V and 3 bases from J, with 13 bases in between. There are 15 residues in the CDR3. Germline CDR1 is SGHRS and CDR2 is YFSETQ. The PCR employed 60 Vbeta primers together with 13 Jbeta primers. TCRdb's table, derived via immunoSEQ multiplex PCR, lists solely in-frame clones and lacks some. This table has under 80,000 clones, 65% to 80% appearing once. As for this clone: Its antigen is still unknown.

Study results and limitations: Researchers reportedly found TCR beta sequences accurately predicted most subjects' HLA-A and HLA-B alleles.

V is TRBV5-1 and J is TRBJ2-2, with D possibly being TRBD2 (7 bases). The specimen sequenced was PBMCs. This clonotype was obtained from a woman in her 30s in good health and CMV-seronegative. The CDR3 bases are TGCGCCAGCAGCCCGGGGGGCAGCGACACCGGGGAGCTGTTTTTT. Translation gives CASSPGGSDTGELFF. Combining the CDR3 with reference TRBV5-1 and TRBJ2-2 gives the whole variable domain KAGVTQTPRYLIKTRGQQVTLSCSPISGHRSVSWYQQTPGQGLQFLFEYFSETQRNKGNFPGRFSGRQFSNSRSEMNVSTLELGDSALYLCASSPGGSDTGELFFGEGSRLTVL.